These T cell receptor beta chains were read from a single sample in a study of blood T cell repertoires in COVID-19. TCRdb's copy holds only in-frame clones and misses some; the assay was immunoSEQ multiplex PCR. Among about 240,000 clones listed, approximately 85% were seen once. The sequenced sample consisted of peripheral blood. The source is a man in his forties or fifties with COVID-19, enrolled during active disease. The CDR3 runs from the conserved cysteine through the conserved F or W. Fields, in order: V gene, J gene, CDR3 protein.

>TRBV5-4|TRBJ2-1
CASTLWGGGAYNEQFF
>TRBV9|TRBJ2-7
CASSVGGQGEYEQYF
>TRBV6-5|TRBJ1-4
CASRGQDLFF
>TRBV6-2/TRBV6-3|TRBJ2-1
CASSRQSNEQFF
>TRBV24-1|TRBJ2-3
CATSVASGSTDTQYF
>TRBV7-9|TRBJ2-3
CASTHIPGGSSTDTQYF
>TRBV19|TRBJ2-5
CASSTGTLETQYF
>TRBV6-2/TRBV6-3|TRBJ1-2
CASSLLDRGYGYTF
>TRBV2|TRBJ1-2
CASKMDSLGYTF
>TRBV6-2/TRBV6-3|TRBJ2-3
CASSYSWGAVGTDTQYF
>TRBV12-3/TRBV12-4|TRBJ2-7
CASSLTETYEQYF
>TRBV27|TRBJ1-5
CASSPYQGSNQPQHF
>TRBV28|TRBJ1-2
CASSTYGQLVIYGYTF
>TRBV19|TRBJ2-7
CASSIVGGGANEQYF
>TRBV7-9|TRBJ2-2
CASSMGLAGTGELFF
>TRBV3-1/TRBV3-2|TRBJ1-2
CASSPDPGGGYTF
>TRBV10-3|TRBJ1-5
CAISEQGSNQPQHF
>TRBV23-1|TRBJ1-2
CASRQDREGYGYTF
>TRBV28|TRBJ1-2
CASSLGRAYGYTF
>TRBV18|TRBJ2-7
CASSRDNYEQYF
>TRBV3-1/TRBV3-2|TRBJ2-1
CASSQLGTANEQFF
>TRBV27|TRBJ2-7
CASSFLPPGQGHSEQYF
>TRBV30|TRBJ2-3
CAWSGLAGASTDTQYF
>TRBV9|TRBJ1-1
CASSAQTGTGNTEAFF
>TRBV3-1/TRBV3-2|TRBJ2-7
CASRATGRHILDTGQYF
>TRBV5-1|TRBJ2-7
CASSLVRGSSYEQYF
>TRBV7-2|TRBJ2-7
CASSFISGGATYEQYF
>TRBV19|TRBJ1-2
CASSISGIGYGYTF
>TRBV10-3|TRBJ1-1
CATSHRNTEAFF
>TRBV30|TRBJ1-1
CAWSAGILTEAFF
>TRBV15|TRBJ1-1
CATSRVAGGRFPAFF
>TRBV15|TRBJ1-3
CATSRAGTGSGNTIYF
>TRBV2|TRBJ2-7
CASSDWGQVSYEQYF
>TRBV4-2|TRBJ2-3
CASSPVSAGGGSDTQYF
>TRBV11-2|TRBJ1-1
CASSLGPGAGTEAFF
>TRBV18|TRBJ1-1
CASSPGAGMNTEAFF
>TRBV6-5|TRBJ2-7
CASTGGSGANYEQYF
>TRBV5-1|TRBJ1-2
CASSLALGGANYGYTF
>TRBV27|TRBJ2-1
CASSSLAYNEQFF
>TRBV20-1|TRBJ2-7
CRATGGSEQYF